What follows describes a single TCR beta chain. The sample comes from a study of blood T cell repertoires in COVID-19. Study information: The study drew acute and convalescent COVID-19 samples from the United States, Italy and Spain. Nucleic acid was either cDNA or gDNA, and it came from T cells, B-cell-depleted T cells, or PBMCs.

V shed 4 bases and J shed 3 bases, with 16 bases lying between them. This CDR3 is 16 amino acids long. In germline, CDR1 is SGHNT, CDR2 YYREEE (reference sequence). Per the original methods: Reference gene primer amplification yielded estimated nucleated cell counts. TCRdb keeps only in-frame clones here, not all; method: immunoSEQ multiplex PCR. The V and J calls and clone size are taken from that table; D and trimming were inferred from the DNA. The sample lists 100,000 to 110,000 clones; 80% to 90% were seen once. V gene TRBV5-4 combines with J gene TRBJ1-4; D is perhaps TRBD1 (5 bases). The specimen was peripheral blood. This receptor was obtained from a human donor in a cohort sampled during active COVID-19. CDR3 sequence: CASSRQSGLPNEKLFF. In DNA, the CDR3 is TGTGCCAGCAGCCGCCAGTCAGGGCTACCTAATGAAAAACTGTTTTTT.